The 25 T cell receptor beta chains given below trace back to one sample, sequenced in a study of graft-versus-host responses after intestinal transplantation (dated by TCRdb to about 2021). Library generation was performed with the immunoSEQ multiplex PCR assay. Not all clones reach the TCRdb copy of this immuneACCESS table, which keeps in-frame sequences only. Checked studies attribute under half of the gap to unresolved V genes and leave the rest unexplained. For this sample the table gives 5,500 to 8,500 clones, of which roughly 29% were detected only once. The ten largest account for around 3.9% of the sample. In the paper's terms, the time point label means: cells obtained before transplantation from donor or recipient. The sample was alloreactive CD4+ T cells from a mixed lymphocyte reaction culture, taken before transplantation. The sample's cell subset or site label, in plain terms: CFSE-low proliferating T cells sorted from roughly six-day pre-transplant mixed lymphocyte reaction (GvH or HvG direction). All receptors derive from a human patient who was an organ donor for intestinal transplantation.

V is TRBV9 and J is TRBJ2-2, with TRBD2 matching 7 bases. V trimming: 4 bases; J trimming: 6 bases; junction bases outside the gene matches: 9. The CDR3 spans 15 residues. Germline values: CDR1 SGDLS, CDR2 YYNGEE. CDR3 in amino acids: CASSQTSFGSGELFF. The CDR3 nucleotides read TGTGCCAGCAGCCAGACTAGCTTTGGGTCCGGGGAGCTGTTTTTT. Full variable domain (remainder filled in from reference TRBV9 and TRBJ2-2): DSGVTQTPKHLITATGQRVTLRCSPRSGDLSVYWYQQSLDQGLQFLIQYYNGEERAKGNILERFSAQQFPDLHSELNLSSLELGDSALYFCASSQTSFGSGELFFGEGSRLTVL.

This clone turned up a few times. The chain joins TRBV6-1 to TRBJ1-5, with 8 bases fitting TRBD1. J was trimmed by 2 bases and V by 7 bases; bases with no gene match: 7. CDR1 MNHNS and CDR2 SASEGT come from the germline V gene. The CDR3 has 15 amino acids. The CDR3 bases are TGTGCCAGCACCTTTGACAGGGGTCGCAATCAGCCCCAGCATTTT. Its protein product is CASTFDRGRNQPQHF.

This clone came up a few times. The DNA for the CDR3 is TGTGCCAGCAGTGGACTAGCGGGGGGGCCAGATACGCAGTATTTT. Translation gives CASSGLAGGPDTQYF. The V and J genes are TRBV6-5 and TRBJ2-3; 15 nucleotides match TRBD2. The V and J ends lost 5 bases and 4 bases, in that order; junction bases with no gene match: 1. This CDR3 has 15 residues. Germline CDR1 MNHEY, CDR2 SVGAGI.

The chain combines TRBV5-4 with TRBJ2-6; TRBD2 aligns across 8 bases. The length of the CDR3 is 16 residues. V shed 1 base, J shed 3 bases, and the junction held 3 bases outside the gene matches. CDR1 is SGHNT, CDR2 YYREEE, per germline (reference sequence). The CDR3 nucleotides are TGTGCCAGCAGCTTGCGGGGGGGAGGTGGGGCCAACGTCCTGACTTTC. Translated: CASSLRGGGGANVLTF.

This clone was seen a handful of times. CDR3 nucleotides: TGTGCCAGCAGCGCCCTACAGGGAAAGGGCACTGAAGCTTTCTTT. It is translated as CASSALQGKGTEAFF. The rearrangement links TRBV6-6 to TRBJ1-1; D is perhaps TRBD1 (6 bases). CDR1 is MNHNY and CDR2 is SVGAGI in the germline V gene (reference sequence). The ends were cut back, 6 bases at V and 4 bases at J, with 18 bases in the middle. The CDR3 has 15 residues.

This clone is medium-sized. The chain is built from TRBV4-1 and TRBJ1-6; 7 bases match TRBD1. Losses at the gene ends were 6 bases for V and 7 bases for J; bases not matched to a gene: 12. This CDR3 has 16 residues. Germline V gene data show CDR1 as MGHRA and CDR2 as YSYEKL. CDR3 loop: CASSQGQQLANSPLHF. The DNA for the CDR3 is TGCGCCAGCAGTCAGGGACAGCAGCTTGCAAATTCACCCCTCCACTTT.

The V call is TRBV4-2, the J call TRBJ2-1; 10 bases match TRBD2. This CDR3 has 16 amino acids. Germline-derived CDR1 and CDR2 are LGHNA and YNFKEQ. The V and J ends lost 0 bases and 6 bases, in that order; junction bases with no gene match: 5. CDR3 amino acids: CASSQDEASGSNEQFF. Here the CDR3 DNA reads TGTGCCAGCAGCCAAGATGAGGCTAGCGGGAGCAATGAGCAGTTCTTC.

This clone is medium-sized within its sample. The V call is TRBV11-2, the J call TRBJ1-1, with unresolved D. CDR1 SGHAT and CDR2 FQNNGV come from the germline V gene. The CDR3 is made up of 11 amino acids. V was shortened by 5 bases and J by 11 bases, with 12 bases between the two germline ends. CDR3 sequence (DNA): TGTGCCAGCAGCACCGCTAAAACGGCTTTCTTT. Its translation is CASSTAKTAFF.

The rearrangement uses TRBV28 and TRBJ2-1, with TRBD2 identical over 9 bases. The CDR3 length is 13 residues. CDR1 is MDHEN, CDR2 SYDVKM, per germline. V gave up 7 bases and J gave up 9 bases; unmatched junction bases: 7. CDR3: CASKAGGPLEQFF. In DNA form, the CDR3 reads TGTGCCAGCAAGGCGGGAGGGCCGCTTGAGCAGTTCTTC.

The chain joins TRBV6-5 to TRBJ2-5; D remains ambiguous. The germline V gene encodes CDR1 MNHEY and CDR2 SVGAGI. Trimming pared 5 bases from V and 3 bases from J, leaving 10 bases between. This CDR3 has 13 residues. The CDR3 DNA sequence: TGTGCCAGCAGTGGTCAGGTTGAAGAGACCCAGTACTTC. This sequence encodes CASSGQVEETQYF.

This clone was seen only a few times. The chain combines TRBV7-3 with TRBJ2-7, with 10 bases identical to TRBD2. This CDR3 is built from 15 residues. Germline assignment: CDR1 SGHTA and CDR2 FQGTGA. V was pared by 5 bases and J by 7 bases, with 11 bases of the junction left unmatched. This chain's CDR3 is CASSPSGGPFGEQYF. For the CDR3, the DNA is TGTGCCAGCAGCCCTAGCGGGGGCCCTTTTGGAGAGCAGTACTTC.

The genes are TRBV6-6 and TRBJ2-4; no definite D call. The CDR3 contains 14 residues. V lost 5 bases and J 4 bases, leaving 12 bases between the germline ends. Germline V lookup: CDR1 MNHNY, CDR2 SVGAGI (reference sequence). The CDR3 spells CASSALARKNIQYF. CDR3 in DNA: TGTGCCAGCAGTGCCCTCGCTAGAAAAAACATTCAGTACTTC.

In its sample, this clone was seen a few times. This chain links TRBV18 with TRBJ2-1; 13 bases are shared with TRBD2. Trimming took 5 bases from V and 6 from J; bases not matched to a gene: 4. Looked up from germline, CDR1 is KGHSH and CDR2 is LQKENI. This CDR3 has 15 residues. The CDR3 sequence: CASSELAGGRNEQFF. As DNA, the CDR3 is TGTGCCAGCTCAGAACTAGCGGGAGGGCGCAATGAGCAGTTCTTC.

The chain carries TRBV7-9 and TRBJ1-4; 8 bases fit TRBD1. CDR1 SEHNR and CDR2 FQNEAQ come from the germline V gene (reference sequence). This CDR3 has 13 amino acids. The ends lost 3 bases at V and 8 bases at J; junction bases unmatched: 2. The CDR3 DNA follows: TGTGCCAGCAGCTTCGGACAGGGAGAAAAACTGTTTTTT. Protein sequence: CASSFGQGEKLFF.

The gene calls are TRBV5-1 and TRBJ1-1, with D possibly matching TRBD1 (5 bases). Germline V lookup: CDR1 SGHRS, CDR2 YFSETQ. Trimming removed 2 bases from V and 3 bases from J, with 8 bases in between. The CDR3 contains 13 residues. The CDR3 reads CASSFTGYTEAFF. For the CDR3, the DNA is TGCGCCAGCAGCTTTACAGGCTACACTGAAGCTTTCTTT.

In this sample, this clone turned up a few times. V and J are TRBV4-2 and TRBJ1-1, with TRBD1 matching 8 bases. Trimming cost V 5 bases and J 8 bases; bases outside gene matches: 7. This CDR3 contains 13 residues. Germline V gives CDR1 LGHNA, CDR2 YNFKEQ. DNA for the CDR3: TGTGCCAGCAGCGGACAGGGAGGACCCGAAGCTTTCTTT. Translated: CASSGQGGPEAFF.

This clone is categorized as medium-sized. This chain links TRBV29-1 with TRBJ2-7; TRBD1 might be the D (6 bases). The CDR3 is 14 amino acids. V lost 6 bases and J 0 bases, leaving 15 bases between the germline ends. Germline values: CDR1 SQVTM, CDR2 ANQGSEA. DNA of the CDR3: TGCAGCGTCCGCAGGACAGCTTCCTCCTACGAGCAGTACTTC. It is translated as CSVRRTASSYEQYF.

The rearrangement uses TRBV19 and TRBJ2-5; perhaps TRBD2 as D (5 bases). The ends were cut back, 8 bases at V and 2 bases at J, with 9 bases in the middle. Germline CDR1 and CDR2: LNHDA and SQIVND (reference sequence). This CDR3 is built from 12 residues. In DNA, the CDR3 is TGTGCCAGTCACGGGGATCAAGAGACCCAGTACTTC. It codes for CASHGDQETQYF.

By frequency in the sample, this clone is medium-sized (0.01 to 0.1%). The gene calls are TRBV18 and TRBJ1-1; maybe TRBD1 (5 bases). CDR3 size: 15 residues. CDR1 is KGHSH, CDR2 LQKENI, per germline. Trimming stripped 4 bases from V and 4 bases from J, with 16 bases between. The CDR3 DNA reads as TGTGCCAGCTCACTTGCAGGGCAACAGAGCACTGAAGCTTTCTTT. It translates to CASSLAGQQSTEAFF. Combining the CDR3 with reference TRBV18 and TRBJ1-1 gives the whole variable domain NAGVMQNPRHLVRRRGQEARLRCSPMKGHSHVYWYRQLPEEGLKFMVYLQKENIIDESGMPKERFSAEFPKEGPSILRIQQVVRGDSAAYFCASSLAGQQSTEAFFGQGTRLTVV.

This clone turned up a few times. This chain's CDR3 is CASRQGTGELFF. CDR3 sequence (DNA): TGTGCCAGCAGACAGGGCACCGGGGAGCTGTTTTTT. The V gene is TRBV21-1, the J gene TRBJ2-2; the D call in the table, TRBD1, was not verified against the DNA. TRBV21-1 is noted as a pseudogene. The CDR3 sequence is 12 residues long.

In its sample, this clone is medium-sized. Here the CDR3 DNA reads TGCGCCAGCAGCTTGGTTCCGGGAAACACCGGGGAGCTGTTTTTT. It yields the protein CASSLVPGNTGELFF. This sequence joins TRBV5-1 and TRBJ2-2, with D perhaps matching TRBD2 (5 bases). Deletions cut 0 bases from V and 2 bases from J, with 8 bases between. Per the germline V gene, CDR1 is SGHRS and CDR2 is YFSETQ. The CDR3 spans 15 residues.

CDR3 coding DNA: TGTGCCATCAGTGATGTTGACAGACCCAATAACTATGGCTACACCTTC. It codes for CAISDVDRPNNYGYTF. The chain uses TRBV10-3 and TRBJ1-2; D is possibly TRBD1 (5 bases). The CDR3 covers 16 residues. The V gene lost 3 bases and the J gene lost 1 base, with 15 bases spanning the gap. Per germline, CDR1 ENHRY and CDR2 SYGVKD.

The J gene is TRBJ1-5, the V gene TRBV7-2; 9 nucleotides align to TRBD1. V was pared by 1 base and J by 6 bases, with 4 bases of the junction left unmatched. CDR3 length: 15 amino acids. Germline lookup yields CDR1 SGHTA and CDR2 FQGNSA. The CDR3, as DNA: TGTGCCAGCAGCTTAGGGGGGACAGGGAGTCAGCCCCAGCATTTT. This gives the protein CASSLGGTGSQPQHF.

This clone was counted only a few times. The CDR3: CASSLIPGVGTQYF. The CDR3 nucleotides are TGTGCCAGCAGCTTAATTCCGGGGGTCGGGACGCAGTATTTT. The chain carries TRBV7-3 and TRBJ2-3; D is perhaps TRBD2 (6 bases). In germline, CDR1 is SGHTA, CDR2 FQGTGA. CDR3 length: 14 amino acids. V shed 1 base and J shed 9 bases, with 14 bases lying between them.

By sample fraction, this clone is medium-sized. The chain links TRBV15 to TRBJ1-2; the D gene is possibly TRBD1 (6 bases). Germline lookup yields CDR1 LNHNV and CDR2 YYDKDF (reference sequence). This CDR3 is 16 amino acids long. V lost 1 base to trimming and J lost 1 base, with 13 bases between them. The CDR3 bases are TGTGCCACCAGCAGAGTCGCGCAGGGGATTAACTATGGCTACACCTTC. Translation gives CATSRVAQGINYGYTF.